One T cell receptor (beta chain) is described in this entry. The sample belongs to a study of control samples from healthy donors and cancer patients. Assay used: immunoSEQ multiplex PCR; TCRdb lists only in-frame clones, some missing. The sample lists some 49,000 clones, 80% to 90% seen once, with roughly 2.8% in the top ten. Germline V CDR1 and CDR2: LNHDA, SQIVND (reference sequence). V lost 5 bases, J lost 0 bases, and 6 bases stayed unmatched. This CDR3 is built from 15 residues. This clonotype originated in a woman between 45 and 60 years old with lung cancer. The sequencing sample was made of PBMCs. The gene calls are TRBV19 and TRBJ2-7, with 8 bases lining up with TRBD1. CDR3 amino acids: CASSPGQGISYEQYF. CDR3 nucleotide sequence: TGTGCCAGTAGTCCTGGACAGGGAATCTCCTACGAGCAGTACTTC.